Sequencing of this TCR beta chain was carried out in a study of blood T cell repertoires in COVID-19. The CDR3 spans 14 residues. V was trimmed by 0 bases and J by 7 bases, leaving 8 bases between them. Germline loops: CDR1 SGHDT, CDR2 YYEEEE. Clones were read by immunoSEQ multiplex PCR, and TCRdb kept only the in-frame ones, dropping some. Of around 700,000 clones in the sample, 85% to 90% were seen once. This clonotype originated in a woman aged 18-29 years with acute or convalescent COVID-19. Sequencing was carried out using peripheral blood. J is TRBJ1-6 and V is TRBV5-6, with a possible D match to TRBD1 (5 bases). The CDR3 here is CASSLGGRNSPLHF. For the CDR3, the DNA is TGTGCCAGCAGCTTGGGGGGCAGGAATTCACCCCTCCACTTT.